A single sample is the source of the 7 T cell receptor beta chains below, sequenced in a study of cytomegalovirus exposure and HLA in healthy donors. The PCR employed 60 Vbeta primers together with 13 Jbeta primers. This table comes from immunoSEQ multiplex PCR, and its TCRdb copy is limited to in-frame clones, with some not included. The repertoire shows around 140,000 clones; the top ten hold roughly 2%. What was sequenced was PBMCs. Every receptor here comes from a young woman in good health and CMV-seronegative.

This chain links TRBV10-1 with TRBJ2-3; possible D gene TRBD1, 5 bases. CDR3 length: 16 amino acids. Deletions cut 4 bases from V and 2 bases from J, with 16 bases between. Germline-derived CDR1 and CDR2 are WNHNN and SYGVQD (reference sequence). Written as DNA, the CDR3 is TGCGCCAGCAGTGTTTGCTCCGGCGGACACACAGATACGCAGTATTTT. As protein: CASSVCSGGHTDTQYF.

The gene calls are TRBV5-8 and TRBJ2-7; 7 bases line up with TRBD1. The V and J ends lost 4 bases and 4 bases, in that order; junction bases with no gene match: 2. Looked up from germline, CDR1 is SGHTS and CDR2 is YDEGEE. The CDR3 has 12 residues. This CDR3 reads CASSGDSYEQYF. The CDR3 nucleotides read TGTGCCAGCAGCGGGGACAGTTACGAGCAGTACTTC.

The rearrangement uses TRBV7-3 and TRBJ2-2; weak D call: TRBD2 (6 bases). V dropped 5 bases and J dropped 3 bases, with 10 bases sitting between them. There are 14 residues in the CDR3. In germline, CDR1 is SGHTA, CDR2 FQGTGA. This chain's CDR3 is CASSESSDTGELFF. CDR3 DNA sequence: TGTGCCAGCAGCGAATCTAGCGACACCGGGGAGCTGTTTTTT. Using reference TRBV7-3 and TRBJ2-2 for the parts outside the CDR3, the full variable domain is GAGVSQTPSNKVTEKGKYVELRCDPISGHTALYWYRQSLGQGPEFLIYFQGTGAADDSGLPNDRFFAVRPEGSVSTLKIQRTERGDSAVYLCASSESSDTGELFFGEGSRLTVL.

The chain joins TRBV9 to TRBJ2-2; possibly TRBD2 for D (5 bases). This CDR3 has 16 amino acids. Trimming left V 4 bases short and J 6 bases short, with 19 bases between. Looked up from germline, CDR1 is SGDLS and CDR2 is YYNGEE. The CDR3 is CASSIRTPPGPGELFF. In DNA form, the CDR3 reads TGTGCCAGCAGCATAAGGACTCCCCCTGGGCCCGGGGAGCTGTTTTTT.

The chain combines TRBV19 with TRBJ2-7, with TRBD2 identical over 12 bases. Looked up from germline, CDR1 is LNHDA and CDR2 is SQIVND (reference sequence). The CDR3 loop spans 15 amino acids. J lost 1 base, V lost 4 bases, and 2 bases had no gene match. CDR3 loop: CASSRLAGVSYEQYF. The CDR3, as DNA: TGTGCCAGTAGTAGACTAGCGGGAGTTTCCTACGAGCAGTACTTC.

The chain employs TRBV10-1 and TRBJ2-5, with D possibly being TRBD1 (7 bases). V was clipped by 2 bases and J by 3 bases, with 13 bases between them. The CDR3 covers 15 residues. Germline CDR1 WNHNN, CDR2 SYGVQD (reference sequence). The CDR3 protein is CASSEGGTAKETQYF. The CDR3 nucleotides read TGCGCCAGCAGTGAGGGCGGGACAGCTAAAGAGACCCAGTACTTC.

V is TRBV19 and J is TRBJ2-1; 7 bases agree with TRBD2. After removal of 6 bases from V and 0 bases from J, the junction contained 5 bases not matched to a gene. This CDR3 region has 15 residues. CDR1 LNHDA and CDR2 SQIVND come from the germline V gene (reference sequence). In nucleotides, the CDR3 is TGTGCCAGTAGGACCGGGAGGAGCTCCTACAATGAGCAGTTCTTC. The encoded protein is CASRTGRSSYNEQFF. The full variable domain, its missing parts supplied by reference TRBV19 and TRBJ2-1, is DGGITQSPKYLFRKEGQNVTLSCEQNLNHDAMYWYRQDPGQGLRLIYYSQIVNDFQKGDIAEGYSVSREKKESFPLTVTSAQKNPTAFYLCASRTGRSSYNEQFFGPGTRLTVL.